This T cell receptor beta chain appears in the sequencing data of a study of blood T cells in healthy people across ages. CDR3 length: 17 residues. CDR1 LGHNT and CDR2 FRNRAP come from the germline V gene. J was trimmed by 5 bases and V by 0 bases; bases with no gene match: 9. A second 7 to 11 cycle PCR used barcoded and J-beta primers. TCRdb called the 5' RACE reads again in MiXCR, with one record for every CDR3 protein. The sample contains 500,000 to 650,000 distinct CDR3 sequences, about a quarter of which appear only once. The data also belong to a second study, concerning T cells of mothers and their children.

The sequenced material came from blood. This clonotype was obtained from a boy younger than 10 in good health. The chain links TRBV12-5 to TRBJ1-3, with TRBD1 matching 8 bases. The DNA of the CDR3 is TGTGCTAGTGGTTTGGTACTCCCCGACAGGGGCCGAAACACCATATATTTT. As protein: CASGLVLPDRGRNTIYF. Full variable domain (rest looked up from reference TRBV12-5 and TRBJ1-3): DARVTQTPRHKVTEMGQEVTMRCQPILGHNTVFWYRQTMMQGLELLAYFRNRAPLDDSGMPKDRFSAEMPDATLATLKIQPSEPRDSAVYFCASGLVLPDRGRNTIYFGEGSWLTVV.